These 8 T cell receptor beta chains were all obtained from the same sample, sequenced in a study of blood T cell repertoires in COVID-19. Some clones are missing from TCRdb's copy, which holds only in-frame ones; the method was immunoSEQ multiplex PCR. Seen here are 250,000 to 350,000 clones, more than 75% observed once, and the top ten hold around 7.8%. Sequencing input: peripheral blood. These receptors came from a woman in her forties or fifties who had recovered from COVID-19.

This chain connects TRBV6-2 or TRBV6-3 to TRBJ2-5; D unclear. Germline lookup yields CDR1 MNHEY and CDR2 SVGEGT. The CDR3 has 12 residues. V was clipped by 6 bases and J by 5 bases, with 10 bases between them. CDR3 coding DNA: TGTGCCAGCAGCAAGTATGGCGAGACCCAGTACTTC. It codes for CASSKYGETQYF.

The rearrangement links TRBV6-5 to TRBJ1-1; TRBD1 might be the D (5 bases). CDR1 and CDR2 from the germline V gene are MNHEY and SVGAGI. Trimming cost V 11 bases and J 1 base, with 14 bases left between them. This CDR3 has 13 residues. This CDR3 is CAGGGRTNTEAFF. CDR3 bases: TGTGCCGGGGGGGGGAGGACGAACACTGAAGCTTTCTTT.

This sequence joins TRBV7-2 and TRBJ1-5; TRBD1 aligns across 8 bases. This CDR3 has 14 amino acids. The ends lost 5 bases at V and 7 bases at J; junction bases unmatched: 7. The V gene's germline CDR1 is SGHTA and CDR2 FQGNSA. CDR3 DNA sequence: TGTGCCAGCAGCCCGACAGGGGTCGGGCAGCCCCAGCATTTT. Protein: CASSPTGVGQPQHF.

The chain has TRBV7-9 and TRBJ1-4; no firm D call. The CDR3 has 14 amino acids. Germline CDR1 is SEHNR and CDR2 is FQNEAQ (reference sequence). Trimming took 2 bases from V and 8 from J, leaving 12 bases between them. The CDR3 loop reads CASSLTRRGEKLFF. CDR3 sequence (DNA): TGTGCCAGCAGCTTAACCCGACGAGGGGAAAAACTGTTTTTT.

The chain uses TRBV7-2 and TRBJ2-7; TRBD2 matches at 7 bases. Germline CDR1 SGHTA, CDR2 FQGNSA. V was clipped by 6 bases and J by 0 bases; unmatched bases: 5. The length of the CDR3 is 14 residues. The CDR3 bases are TGTGCCAGCAGTTTTCTAGCGGACTCCTACGAGCAGTACTTC. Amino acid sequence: CASSFLADSYEQYF.

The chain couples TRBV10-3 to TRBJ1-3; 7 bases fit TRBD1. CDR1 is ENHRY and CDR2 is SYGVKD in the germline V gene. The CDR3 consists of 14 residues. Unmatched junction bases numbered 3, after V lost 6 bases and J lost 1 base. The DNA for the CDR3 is TGTGCCATCAGCCAGACAGGGTCTGGAAACACCATATATTTT. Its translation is CAISQTGSGNTIYF.

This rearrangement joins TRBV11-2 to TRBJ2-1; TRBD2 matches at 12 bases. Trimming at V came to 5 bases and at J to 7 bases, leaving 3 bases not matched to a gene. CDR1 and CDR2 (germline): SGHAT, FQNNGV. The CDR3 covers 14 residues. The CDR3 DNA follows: TGTGCCAGCAGCGGACTAGCGGGGCGGAATGAGCAGTTCTTC. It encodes CASSGLAGRNEQFF. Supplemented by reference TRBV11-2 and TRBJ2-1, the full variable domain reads EAGVAQSPRYKIIEKRQSVAFWCNPISGHATLYWYQQILGQGPKLLIQFQNNGVVDDSQLPKDRFSAERLKGVDSTLKIQPAKLEDSAVYLCASSGLAGRNEQFFGPGTRLTVL.

In DNA form, the CDR3 reads TGTGCCAGCTCACCGACTAGCGGGACCCAGGGAGGGCAGTATTTT. This gives the protein CASSPTSGTQGGQYF. V is TRBV18 and J is TRBJ2-3; 11 positions match TRBD2. V shed 3 bases, J shed 11 bases, and the junction held 10 bases outside the gene matches. CDR1 is KGHSH and CDR2 is LQKENI in the germline V gene. The CDR3 is made up of 15 amino acids.